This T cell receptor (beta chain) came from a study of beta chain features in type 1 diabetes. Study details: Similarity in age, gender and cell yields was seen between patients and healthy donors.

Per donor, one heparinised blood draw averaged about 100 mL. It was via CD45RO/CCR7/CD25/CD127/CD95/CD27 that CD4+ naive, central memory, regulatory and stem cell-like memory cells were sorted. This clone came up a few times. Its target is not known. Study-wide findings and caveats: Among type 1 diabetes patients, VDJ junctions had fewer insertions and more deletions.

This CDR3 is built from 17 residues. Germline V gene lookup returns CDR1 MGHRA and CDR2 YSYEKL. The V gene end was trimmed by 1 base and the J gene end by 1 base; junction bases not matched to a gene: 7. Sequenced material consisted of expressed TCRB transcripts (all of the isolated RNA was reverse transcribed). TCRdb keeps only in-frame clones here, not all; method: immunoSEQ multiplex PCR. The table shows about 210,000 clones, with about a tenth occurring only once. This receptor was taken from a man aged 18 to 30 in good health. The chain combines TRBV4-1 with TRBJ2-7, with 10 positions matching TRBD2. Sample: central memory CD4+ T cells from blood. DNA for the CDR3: TGCGCCAGCAGCCAAGTAATGGAGCGGGAGGGTTCCTACGAGCAGTACTTC. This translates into CASSQVMEREGSYEQYF.